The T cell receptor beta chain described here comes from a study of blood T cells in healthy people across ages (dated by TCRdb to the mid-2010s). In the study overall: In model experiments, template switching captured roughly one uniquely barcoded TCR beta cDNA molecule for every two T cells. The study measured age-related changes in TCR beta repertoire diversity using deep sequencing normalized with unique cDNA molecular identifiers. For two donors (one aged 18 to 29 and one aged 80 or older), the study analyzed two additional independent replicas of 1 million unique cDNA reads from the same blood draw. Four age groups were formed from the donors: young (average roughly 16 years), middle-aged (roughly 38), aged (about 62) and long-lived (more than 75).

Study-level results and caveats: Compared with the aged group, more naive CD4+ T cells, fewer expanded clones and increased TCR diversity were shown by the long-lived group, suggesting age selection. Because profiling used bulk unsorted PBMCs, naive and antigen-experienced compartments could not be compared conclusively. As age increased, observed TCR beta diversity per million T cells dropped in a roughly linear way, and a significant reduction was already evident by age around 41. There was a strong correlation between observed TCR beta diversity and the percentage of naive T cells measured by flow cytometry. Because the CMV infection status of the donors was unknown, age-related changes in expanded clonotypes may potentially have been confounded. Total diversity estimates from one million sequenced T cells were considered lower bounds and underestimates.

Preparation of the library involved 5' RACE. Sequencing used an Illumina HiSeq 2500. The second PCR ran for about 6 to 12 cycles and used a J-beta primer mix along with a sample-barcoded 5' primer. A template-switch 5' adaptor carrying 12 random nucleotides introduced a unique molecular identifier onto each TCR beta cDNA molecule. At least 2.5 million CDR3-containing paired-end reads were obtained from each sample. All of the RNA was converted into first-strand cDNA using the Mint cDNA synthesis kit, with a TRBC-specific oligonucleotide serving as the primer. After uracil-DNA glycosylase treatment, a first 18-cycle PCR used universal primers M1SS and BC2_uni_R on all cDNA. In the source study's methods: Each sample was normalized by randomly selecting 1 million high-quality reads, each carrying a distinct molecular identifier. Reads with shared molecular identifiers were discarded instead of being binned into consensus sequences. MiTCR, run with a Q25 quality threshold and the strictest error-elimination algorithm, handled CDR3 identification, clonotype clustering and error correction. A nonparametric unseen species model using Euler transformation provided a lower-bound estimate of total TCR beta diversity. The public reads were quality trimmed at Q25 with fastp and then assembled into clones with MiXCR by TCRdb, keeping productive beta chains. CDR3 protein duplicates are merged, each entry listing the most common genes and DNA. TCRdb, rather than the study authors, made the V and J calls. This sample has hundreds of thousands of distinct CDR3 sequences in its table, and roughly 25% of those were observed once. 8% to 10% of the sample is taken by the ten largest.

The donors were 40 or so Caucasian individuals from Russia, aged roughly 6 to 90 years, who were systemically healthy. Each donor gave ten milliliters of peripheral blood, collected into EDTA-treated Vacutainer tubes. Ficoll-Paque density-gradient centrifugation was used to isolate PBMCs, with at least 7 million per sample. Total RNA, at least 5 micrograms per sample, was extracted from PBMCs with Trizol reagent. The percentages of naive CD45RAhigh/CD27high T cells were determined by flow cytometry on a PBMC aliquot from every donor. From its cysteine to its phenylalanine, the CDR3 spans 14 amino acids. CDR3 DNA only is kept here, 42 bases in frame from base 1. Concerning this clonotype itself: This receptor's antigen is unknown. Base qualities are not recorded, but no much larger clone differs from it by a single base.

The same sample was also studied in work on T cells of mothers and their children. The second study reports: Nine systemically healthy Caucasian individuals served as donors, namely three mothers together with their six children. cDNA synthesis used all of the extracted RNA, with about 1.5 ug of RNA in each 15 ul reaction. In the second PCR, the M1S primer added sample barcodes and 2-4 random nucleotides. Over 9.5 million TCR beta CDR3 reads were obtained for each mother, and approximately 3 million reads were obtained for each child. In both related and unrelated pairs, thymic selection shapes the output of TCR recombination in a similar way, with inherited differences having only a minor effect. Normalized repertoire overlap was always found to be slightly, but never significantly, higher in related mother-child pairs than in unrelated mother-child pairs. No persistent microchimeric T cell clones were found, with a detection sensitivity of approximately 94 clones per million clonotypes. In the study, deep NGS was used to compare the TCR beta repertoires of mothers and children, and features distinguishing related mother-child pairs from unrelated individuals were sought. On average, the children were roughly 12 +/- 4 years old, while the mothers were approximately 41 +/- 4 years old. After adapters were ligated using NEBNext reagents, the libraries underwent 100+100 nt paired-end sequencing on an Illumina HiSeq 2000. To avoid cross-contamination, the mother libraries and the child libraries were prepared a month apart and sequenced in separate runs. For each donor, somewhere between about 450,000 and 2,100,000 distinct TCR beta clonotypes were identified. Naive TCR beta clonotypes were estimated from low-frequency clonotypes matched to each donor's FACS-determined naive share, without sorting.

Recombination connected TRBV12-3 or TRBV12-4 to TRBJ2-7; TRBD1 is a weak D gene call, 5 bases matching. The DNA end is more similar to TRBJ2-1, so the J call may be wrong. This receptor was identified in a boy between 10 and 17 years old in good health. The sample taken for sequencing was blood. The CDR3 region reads CASSTWGPLDEQFF. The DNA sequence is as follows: TGTGCCAGCAGTACATGGGGCCCACTTGATGAGCAGTTCTTC.